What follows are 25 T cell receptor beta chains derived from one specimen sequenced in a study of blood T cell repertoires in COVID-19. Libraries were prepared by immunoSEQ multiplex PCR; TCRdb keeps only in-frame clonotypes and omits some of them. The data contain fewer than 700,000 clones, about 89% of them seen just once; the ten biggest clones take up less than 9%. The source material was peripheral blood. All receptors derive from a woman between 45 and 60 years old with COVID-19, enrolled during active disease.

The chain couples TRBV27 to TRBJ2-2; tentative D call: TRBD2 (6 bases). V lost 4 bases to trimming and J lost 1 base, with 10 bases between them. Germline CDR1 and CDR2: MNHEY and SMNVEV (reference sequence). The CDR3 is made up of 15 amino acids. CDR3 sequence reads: CASSSRLGNTGELFF. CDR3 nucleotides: TGTGCCAGCAGTTCACGACTAGGGAACACCGGGGAGCTGTTTTTT.

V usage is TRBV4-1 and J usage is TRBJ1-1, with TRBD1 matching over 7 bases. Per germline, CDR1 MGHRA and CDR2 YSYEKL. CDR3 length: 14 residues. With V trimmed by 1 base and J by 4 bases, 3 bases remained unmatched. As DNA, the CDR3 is TGCGCCAGCAGCCAAGTCCAGGGGGGCACTGAAGCTTTCTTT. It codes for CASSQVQGGTEAFF.

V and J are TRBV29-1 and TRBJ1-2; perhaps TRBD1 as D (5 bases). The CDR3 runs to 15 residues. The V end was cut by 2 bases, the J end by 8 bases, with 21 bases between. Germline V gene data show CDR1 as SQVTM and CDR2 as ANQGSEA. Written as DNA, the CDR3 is TGCAGCGTTGAATGGGGGGGTCCCGTCCAGGAGGGCTACACCTTC. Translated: CSVEWGGPVQEGYTF.

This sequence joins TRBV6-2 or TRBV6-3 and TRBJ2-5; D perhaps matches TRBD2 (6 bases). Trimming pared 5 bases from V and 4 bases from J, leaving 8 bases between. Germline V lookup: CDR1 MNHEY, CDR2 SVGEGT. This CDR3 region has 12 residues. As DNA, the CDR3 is TGTGCCAGCAGTCGACTAGTAGAGACCCAGTACTTC. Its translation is CASSRLVETQYF.

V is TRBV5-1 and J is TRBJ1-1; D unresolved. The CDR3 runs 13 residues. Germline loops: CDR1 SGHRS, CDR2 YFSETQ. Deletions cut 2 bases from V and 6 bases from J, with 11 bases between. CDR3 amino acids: CASSLIGRAEAFF. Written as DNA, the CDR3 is TGCGCCAGCAGCTTAATAGGCCGGGCTGAAGCTTTCTTT.

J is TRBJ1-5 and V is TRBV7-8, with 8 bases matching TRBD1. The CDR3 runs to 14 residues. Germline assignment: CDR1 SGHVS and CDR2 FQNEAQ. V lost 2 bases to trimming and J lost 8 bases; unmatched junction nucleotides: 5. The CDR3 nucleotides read TGTGCCAGCAGCTTAACTACAGGGGGGGAGCCCCAGCATTTT. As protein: CASSLTTGGEPQHF.

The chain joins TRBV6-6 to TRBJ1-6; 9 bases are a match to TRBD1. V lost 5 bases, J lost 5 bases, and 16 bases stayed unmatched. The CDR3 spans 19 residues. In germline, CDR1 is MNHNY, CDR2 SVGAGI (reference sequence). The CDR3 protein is CASSRTGQGGSRNNSPLHF. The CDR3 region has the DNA TGTGCCAGCAGTCGAACGGGACAGGGTGGTAGTAGAAATAATTCACCCCTCCACTTT.

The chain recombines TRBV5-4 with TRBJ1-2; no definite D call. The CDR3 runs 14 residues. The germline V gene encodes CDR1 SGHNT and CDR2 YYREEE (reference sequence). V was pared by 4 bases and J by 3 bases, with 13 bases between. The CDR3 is CASSPLPDYYGYTF. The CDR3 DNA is TGTGCCAGCAGCCCCCTGCCAGACTACTATGGCTACACCTTC.

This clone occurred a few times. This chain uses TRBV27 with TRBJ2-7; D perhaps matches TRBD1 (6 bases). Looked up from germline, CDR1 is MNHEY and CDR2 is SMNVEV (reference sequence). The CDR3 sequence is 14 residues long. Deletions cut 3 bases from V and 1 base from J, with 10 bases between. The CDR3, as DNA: TGTGCCAGCAGTTTGGCACAGGGATCCTACGAGCAGTACTTC. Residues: CASSLAQGSYEQYF.

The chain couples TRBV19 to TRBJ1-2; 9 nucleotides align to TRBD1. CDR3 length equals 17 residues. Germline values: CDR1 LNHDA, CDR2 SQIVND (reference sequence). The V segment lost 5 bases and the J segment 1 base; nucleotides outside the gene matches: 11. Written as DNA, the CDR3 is TGTGCCAGTAGTCCTCGGGACAGGGTGTCTATTAACTATGGCTACACCTTC. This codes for CASSPRDRVSINYGYTF.

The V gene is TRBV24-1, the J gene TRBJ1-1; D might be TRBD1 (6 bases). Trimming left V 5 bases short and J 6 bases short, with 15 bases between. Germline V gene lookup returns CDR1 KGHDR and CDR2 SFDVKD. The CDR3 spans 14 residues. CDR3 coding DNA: TGTGCCACCAGTGCGACAGGTAGGGTGGCTGAAGCTTTCTTT. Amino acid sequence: CATSATGRVAEAFF.

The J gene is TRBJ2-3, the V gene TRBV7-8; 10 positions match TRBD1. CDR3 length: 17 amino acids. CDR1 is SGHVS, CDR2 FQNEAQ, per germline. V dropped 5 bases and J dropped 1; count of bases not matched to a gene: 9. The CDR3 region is CASSPQLGTGGTDTQYF. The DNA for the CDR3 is TGTGCCAGCAGCCCGCAGCTGGGGACAGGGGGCACAGATACGCAGTATTTT.

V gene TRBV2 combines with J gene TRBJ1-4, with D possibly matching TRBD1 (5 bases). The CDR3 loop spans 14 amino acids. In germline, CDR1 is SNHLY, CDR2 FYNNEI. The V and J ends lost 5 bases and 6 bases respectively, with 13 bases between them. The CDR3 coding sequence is TGTGCCAGCAGTAAGACAGCAGCAGATGAAAAACTGTTTTTT. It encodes CASSKTAADEKLFF.

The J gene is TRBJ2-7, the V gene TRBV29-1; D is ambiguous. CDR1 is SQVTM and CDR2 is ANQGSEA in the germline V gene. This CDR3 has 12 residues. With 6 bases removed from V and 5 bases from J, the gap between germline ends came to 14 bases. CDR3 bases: TGCAGCGTGGTCGGCCTGGAGCACGAGCAGTACTTC. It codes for CSVVGLEHEQYF.

As DNA, the CDR3 is TGTGCCAGCAGTCCTCGGACAGCCACCTCAGCCAAAAACATTCAGTACTTC. Translation: CASSPRTATSAKNIQYF. This chain uses TRBV2 with TRBJ2-4, with a possible D match to TRBD1 (6 bases). Germline V gene data show CDR1 as SNHLY and CDR2 as FYNNEI. This CDR3 is 17 amino acids long. Trimming took off 5 bases at V and 0 bases at J, with 17 bases between the two ends. Complete variable domain (other parts from reference TRBV2 and TRBJ2-4): EPEVTQTPSHQVTQMGQEVILRCVPISNHLYFYWYRQILGQKVEFLVSFYNNEISEKSEIFDDQFSVERPDGSNFTLKIRSTKLEDSAMYFCASSPRTATSAKNIQYFGAGTRLSVL.

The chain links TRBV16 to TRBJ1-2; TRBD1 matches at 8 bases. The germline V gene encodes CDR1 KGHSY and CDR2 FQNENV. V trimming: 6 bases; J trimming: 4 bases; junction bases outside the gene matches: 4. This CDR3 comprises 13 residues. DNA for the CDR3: TGTGCCAGCAGACTGGGACAGGCCTATGGCTACACCTTC. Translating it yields CASRLGQAYGYTF.

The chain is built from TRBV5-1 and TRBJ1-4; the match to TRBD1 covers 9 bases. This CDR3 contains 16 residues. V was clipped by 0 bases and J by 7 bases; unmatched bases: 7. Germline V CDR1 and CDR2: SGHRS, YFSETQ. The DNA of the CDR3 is TGCGCCAGCAGCTTGGAAGGGGACAGGGAAGGTGAAAAACTGTTTTTT. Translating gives CASSLEGDREGEKLFF.

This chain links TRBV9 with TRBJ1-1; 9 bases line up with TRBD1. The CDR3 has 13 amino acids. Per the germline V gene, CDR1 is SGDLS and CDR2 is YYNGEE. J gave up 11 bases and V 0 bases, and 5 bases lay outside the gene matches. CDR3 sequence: CASSVGGTGRAFF. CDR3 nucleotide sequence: TGTGCCAGCAGCGTAGGGGGGACAGGGAGGGCTTTCTTT.

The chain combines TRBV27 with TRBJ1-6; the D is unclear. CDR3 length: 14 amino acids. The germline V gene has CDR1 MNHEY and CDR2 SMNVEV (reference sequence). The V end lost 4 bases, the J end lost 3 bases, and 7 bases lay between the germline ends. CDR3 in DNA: TGTGCCAGCAGTTCGGGGAACTATAATTCACCCCTCCACTTT. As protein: CASSSGNYNSPLHF.

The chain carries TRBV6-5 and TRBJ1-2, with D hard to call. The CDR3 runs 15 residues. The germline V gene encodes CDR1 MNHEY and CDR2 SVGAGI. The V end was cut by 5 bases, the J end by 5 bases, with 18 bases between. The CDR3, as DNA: TGTGCCAGCAGTCGGGGTGGAACAGCCACTTATGGCTACACCTTC. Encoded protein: CASSRGGTATYGYTF.

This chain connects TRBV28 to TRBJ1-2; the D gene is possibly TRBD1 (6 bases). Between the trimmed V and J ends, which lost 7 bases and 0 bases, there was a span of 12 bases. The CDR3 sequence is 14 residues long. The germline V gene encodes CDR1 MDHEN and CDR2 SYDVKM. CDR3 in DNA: TGTGCCAGCACTAGCGGGGGCCCTAACTATGGCTACACCTTC. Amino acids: CASTSGGPNYGYTF.

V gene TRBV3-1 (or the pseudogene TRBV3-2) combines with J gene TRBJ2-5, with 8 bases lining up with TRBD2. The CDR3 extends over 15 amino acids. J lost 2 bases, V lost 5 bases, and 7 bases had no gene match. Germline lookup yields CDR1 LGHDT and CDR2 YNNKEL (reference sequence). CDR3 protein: CASSFRGGGQETQYF. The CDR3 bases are TGTGCCAGCAGCTTCCGGGGGGGTGGGCAAGAGACCCAGTACTTC.

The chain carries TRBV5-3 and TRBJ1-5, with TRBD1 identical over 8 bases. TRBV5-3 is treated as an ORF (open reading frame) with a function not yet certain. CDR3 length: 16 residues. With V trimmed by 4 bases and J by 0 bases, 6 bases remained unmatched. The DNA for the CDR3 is TGTGCCAGAAGCCCCAGGACAGGGCATAGCAATCAGCCCCAGCATTTT. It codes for CARSPRTGHSNQPQHF.

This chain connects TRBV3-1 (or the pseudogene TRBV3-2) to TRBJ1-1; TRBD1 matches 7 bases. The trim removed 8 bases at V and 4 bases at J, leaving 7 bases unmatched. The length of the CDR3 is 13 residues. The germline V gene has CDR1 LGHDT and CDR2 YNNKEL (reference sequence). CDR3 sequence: CASVSTGTTEAFF. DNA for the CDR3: TGTGCCAGCGTATCGACAGGGACCACTGAAGCTTTCTTT.

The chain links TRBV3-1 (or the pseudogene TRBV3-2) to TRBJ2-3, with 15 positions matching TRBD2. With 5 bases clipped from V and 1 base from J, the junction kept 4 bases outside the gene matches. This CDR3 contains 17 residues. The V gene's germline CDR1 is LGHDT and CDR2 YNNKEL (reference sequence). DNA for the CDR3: TGTGCCAGCAGCAAGGGACTAGCGGGGGGAGGCACAGATACGCAGTATTTT. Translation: CASSKGLAGGGTDTQYF.